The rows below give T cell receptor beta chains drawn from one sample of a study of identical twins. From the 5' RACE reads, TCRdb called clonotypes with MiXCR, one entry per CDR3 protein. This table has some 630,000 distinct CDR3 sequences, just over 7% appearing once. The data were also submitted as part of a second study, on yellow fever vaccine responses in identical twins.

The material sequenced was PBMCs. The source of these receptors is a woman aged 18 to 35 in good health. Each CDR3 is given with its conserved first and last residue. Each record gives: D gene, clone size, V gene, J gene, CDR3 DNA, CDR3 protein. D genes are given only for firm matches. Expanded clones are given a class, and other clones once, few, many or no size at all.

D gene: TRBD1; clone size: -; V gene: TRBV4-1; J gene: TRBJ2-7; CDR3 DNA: TGCGCCAGCAGCCAAGAGGGGACAGGGCGGCGGTACGAGCAGTACTTC; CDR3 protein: CASSQEGTGRRYEQYF
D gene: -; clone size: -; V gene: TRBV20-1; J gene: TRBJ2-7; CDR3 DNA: TGCAGTGCCAAGGACGGGAGCTCCTACGAGCAGTACTTC; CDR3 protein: CSAKDGSSYEQYF
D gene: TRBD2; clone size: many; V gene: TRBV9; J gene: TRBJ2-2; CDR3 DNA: TGTGCCAGCAGCGTCGGGCTAGCGGGAGGGACGAACACCGGGGAGCTGTTTTTT; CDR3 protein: CASSVGLAGGTNTGELFF
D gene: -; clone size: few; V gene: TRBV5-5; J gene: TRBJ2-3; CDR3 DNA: TGTGCCAGCAGCCATCAGCTCGATACGCAGTATTTT; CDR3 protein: CASSHQLDTQYF
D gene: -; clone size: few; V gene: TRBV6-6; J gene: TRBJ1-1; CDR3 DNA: TGTGCCAGCAGGGGAGTAGACAGGCCTGAAGCTTTCTTT; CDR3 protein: CASRGVDRPEAFF
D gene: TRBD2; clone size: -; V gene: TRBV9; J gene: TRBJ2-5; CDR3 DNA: TGTGCCAGCAGCGTAGGCGCGGGAGGGCTAGGAGAGACCCAGTACTTC; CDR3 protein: CASSVGAGGLGETQYF
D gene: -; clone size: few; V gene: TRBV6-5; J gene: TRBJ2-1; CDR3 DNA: TGTGCCAGCAGTTTAAGGCCCCTCTCCTACAATGAGCAGTTCTTC; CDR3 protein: CASSLRPLSYNEQFF
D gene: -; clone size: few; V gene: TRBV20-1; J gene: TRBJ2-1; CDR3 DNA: TGCAGTGCCACTCCCCTTTCGGGTCACAATGAGCAGTTCTTC; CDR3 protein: CSATPLSGHNEQFF
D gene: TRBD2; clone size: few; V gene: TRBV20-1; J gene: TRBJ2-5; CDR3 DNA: TGCAGTGCAGGGGAGCCTAGCGGAGCCGACCAAGAGACCCAGTACTTC; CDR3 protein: CSAGEPSGADQETQYF
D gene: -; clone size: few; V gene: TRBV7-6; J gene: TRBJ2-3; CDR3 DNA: TGTGCCAGCAGCTTAAATTCGCGAACCCGCACAGATACGCAGTATTTT; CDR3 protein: CASSLNSRTRTDTQYF
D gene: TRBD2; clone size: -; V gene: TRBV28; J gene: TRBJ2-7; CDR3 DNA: TGTGCCAGCAGCGGGACTACCCCGGCCTACGAGCAGTACTTC; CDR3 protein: CASSGTTPAYEQYF
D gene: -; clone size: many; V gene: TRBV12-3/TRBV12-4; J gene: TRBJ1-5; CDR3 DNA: TGTGCCAGCAGTTTAGTGACGGGGAATCAGCCCCAGCATTTT; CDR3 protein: CASSLVTGNQPQHF
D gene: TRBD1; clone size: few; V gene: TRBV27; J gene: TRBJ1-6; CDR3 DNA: TGTGCCAGCAGCCGACAGGGTGGAGTCGGTTCACCCCTCCACTTT; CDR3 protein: CASSRQGGVGSPLHF
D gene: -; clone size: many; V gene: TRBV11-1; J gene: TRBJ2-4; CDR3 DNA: TGTGCCAGCAGCCGAGGGACACCGCCGCGGGACTTC; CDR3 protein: CASSRGTPPRDF
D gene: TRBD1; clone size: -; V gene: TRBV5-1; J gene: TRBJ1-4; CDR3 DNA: TGCGCCAGCAGCTTGACAGGGGGATCGGCTAATGAAAAACTGTTTTTT; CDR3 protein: CASSLTGGSANEKLFF
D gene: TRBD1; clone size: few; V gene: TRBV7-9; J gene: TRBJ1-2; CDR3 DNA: TGTGCCAGCATCGAGACAGGGGGTAGGGATGGCTACACCTTC; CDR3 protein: CASIETGGRDGYTF
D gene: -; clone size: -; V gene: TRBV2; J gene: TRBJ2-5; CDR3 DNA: TGTGCCAGCCTGCGTGTAGGAGTAGCGCTGCAAGAGACCCAGTACTTC; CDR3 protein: CASLRVGVALQETQYF
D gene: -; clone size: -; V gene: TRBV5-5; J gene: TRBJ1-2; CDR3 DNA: TGTGCCAGCAGCTTGGTTGCAGGGGCGACTTCCTATGGCTACACCTTC; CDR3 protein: CASSLVAGATSYGYTF
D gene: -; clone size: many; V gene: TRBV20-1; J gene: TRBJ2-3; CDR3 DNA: TGCAGTGCTATGGGGACTTCCACCAGGACGCAGTATTTT; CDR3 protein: CSAMGTSTRTQYF
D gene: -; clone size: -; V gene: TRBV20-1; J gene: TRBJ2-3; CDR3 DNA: TGCAGTGCTAGAGTCGCAGGGGTGGGCTCAGATACGCAGTATTTT; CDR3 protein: CSARVAGVGSDTQYF
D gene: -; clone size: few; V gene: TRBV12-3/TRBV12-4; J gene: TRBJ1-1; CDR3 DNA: TGTGCCAGCAGTCAAACAGGGCCGAGCACTGAAGCTTTCTTT; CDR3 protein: CASSQTGPSTEAFF
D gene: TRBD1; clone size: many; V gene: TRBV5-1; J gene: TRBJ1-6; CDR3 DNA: TGCGCCAGCAGCTTGGCCCCGACAGGGGGCGGGAATTCACCCCTCCACTTT; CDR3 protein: CASSLAPTGGGNSPLHF
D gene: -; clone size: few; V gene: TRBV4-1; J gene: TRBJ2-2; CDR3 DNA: TGCGCCAGCAGCAAGGACAATACCGGGGAGCTGTTTTTT; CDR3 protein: CASSKDNTGELFF
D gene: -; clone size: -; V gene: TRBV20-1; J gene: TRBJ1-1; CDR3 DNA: TGCAGTGCTAGCCATGGGGCGGTGAACACTGAAGCTTTCTTT; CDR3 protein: CSASHGAVNTEAFF
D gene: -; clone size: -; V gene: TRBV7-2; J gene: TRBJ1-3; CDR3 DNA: TGTGCCAGCAGCTTACTGAGGGGCCGAAGCTCTGGAAACACCATATATTTT; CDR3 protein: CASSLLRGRSSGNTIYF
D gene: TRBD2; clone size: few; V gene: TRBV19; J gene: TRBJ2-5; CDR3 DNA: TGTGCCAGTAGTCTCTGGACTAGTCAACAAGAGACCCAGTACTTC; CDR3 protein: CASSLWTSQQETQYF
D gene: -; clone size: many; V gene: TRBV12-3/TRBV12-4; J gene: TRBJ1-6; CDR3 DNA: TGTGCCAGCACCCACAGGGAGCATTCACCCCTCCACTTT; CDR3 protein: CASTHREHSPLHF